Listed here are 16 T cell receptor beta chains from one sample, sequenced in a study of CD8 T cells in ankylosing spondylitis. Study results and caveats: A motif of 7 or 8 highly homologous TCR beta variants was seen as apparently characteristic of ankylosing spondylitis blood.

No antigens are known for them. TCRdb recomputed calls from the 5' RACE reads with MiXCR, one row per CDR3 protein. The sample consists of about 460,000 distinct CDR3 sequences, approximately 5.3% of them appearing once. The sequenced material came from blood, either unsorted or a sorted T cell fraction (not recorded which). The receptors shown here come from a male donor with ankylosing spondylitis.

Concerning this clonotype: A much larger clone differs by one base, so this may be a read error. CDR3 sequence reads: CSAGSRVEKLFF. The CDR3 region has the DNA TGCAGTGCTGGGTCCCGGGTCGAAAAACTGTTTTTT. V and J are TRBV20-1 and TRBJ1-4; D gene unclear. The V and J ends lost 5 bases and 8 bases respectively, with 12 bases between them. The CDR3 length is 12 residues. Per germline, CDR1 DFQATT and CDR2 SNEGSKA (reference sequence).

This clonotype was seen a few times. CDR3 sequence: CASSSGLPGVVAGELFF. CDR3 coding DNA: TGCGCCAGCAGCTCGGGTCTTCCGGGAGTGGTCGCCGGGGAGCTGTTTTTT. The gene calls are TRBV5-1 and TRBJ2-2, with a weak D call TRBD2 (6 bases). This CDR3 spans 17 amino acids. Germline CDR1 SGHRS, CDR2 YFSETQ. Trimming removed 3 bases at V and 6 bases at J, with 21 bases between.

The CDR3 protein is CATSATGEQFF. DNA for the CDR3: TGTGCCACCAGTGCAACGGGCGAGCAGTTCTTC. V is TRBV24-1 and J is TRBJ2-1; D is unresolved. Germline V gene lookup returns CDR1 KGHDR and CDR2 SFDVKD. The CDR3 totals 11 residues. Trimming stripped 5 bases from V and 10 bases from J, with 8 bases between.

This clonotype has ten or more counts. The V and J genes are TRBV5-6 and TRBJ2-3; possibly TRBD2 for D (6 bases). The V end lost 1 base, the J end lost 7 bases, and 13 bases lay between the germline ends. CDR1 is SGHDT and CDR2 is YYEEEE in the germline V gene. The CDR3 contains 14 residues. The CDR3 DNA reads TGTGCCAGCAGCTTGCGGGAGCTTGGCCATACGCAGTATTTT. Encoded protein: CASSLRELGHTQYF. The complete variable domain, with remaining parts taken from reference TRBV5-6 and TRBJ2-3, reads DAGVTQSPTHLIKTRGQQVTLRCSPKSGHDTVSWYQQALGQGPQFIFQYYEEEERQRGNFPDRFSGHQFPNYSSELNVNALLLGDSALYLCASSLRELGHTQYFGPGTRLTVL.

This clonotype occurred many times. The chain couples TRBV6-2 or TRBV6-3 to TRBJ1-1, with 9 positions matching TRBD1. J was trimmed by 5 bases and V by 4 bases; bases with no gene match: 5. The CDR3 length is 14 residues. Looked up from germline, CDR1 is MNHEY and CDR2 is SVGEGT. The CDR3, as DNA: TGTGCCAGCAGTTCGACGACAGGGGGAACTGAAGCTTTCTTT. Amino acid sequence: CASSSTTGGTEAFF.

This clonotype occurred many times. The chain is built from TRBV18 and TRBJ1-6, with D possibly TRBD1 on 6 matching bases. V was pared by 2 bases and J by 7 bases, with 21 bases between. The germline gives CDR1 KGHSH, CDR2 LQKENI. This CDR3 region has 18 residues. The DNA for the CDR3 is TGTGCCAGCTCACCAAGCCAGTTCCCCGGGACAAGGAATTCACCCCTCCACTTT. Translation gives CASSPSQFPGTRNSPLHF.

This clonotype was counted at least ten times. The genes are TRBV28 and TRBJ2-7, with D hard to call. Germline V gene lookup returns CDR1 MDHEN and CDR2 SYDVKM. The CDR3 covers 13 residues. Trimming left V 3 bases short and J 6 bases short, with 12 bases between. CDR3: CASSFSVPLEQYF. The CDR3 bases are TGTGCCAGCAGTTTCTCGGTCCCTCTCGAGCAGTACTTC.

This clonotype was counted at least ten times. The CDR3: CASSFTITYNEQFF. The DNA of the CDR3 is TGTGCCAGCAGCTTTACTATTACCTACAATGAGCAGTTCTTC. The gene calls are TRBV7-2 and TRBJ2-1; D uncertain. The CDR3 is 14 residues long. V was trimmed by 3 bases and J by 2 bases, leaving 8 bases between them. Germline CDR1 is SGHTA and CDR2 is FQGNSA.

This clonotype was seen more than once but under ten times. The chain links TRBV7-9 to TRBJ2-5, with D possibly called TRBD1 or TRBD2 (5 bases each). Trimming cost V 1 base and J 4 bases, with 10 bases left between them. CDR1 and CDR2 from the germline V gene are SEHNR and FQNEAQ (reference sequence). The CDR3 runs to 14 residues. CDR3 DNA sequence: TGTGCCAGCAGCTTAGGGGGGTTCCGAGAGACCCAGTACTTC. Its translation: CASSLGGFRETQYF.

This clonotype was found many times. The chain combines TRBV20-1 with TRBJ2-7; 12 bases are a match to TRBD1. The CDR3 loop spans 16 amino acids. Germline assignment: CDR1 DFQATT and CDR2 SNEGSKA (reference sequence). V lost 3 bases, J lost 6 bases, and 12 bases stayed unmatched. Here the CDR3 reads CSASHGRGQGAGEQYF. The CDR3, as DNA: TGCAGTGCTAGTCACGGAAGGGGACAGGGGGCGGGCGAGCAGTACTTC.

This clonotype was counted many times. The CDR3 reads CASSLGQDGEKLFF. In nucleotides, the CDR3 is TGCGCCAGCAGCCTCGGGCAGGACGGTGAAAAACTGTTTTTT. The chain combines TRBV5-1 with TRBJ1-4; no reliable D call. The ends were cut back, 4 bases at V and 7 bases at J, with 14 bases in the middle. This CDR3 is 14 amino acids long. From germline, CDR1 is SGHRS and CDR2 YFSETQ.

This clonotype came up many times. This chain connects TRBV10-2 to TRBJ2-3; possible D gene TRBD1, 6 bases. This CDR3 has 19 amino acids. Trimming removed 0 bases from V and 3 bases from J, with 22 bases in between. Germline V lookup: CDR1 WSHSY, CDR2 SAAADI. The CDR3 DNA sequence: TGCGCCAGCAGTGAGTCGGACCGAAACAGGGAGAGGAGGACAGATACGCAGTATTTT. It is translated as CASSESDRNRERRTDTQYF.

Note on this clonotype: A much larger clone is a single base away; this may be a read error. The chain carries TRBV20-1 and TRBJ1-4; 7 nucleotides align to TRBD1. CDR1 DFQATT and CDR2 SNEGSKA come from the germline V gene (reference sequence). V lost 4 bases and J lost 10; bases outside the gene matches: 6. This CDR3 contains 12 residues. CDR3 loop: CSANRGGGKLFF. The DNA for the CDR3 is TGCAGTGCTAACAGGGGTGGTGGAAAACTGTTTTTT.

This clonotype was seen at least ten times. The V gene is TRBV5-1, the J gene TRBJ2-2, with a possible D match to TRBD1 (6 bases). The CDR3 extends over 15 amino acids. V was cut by 4 bases and J by 7 bases, with 17 bases left in between. Germline values: CDR1 SGHRS, CDR2 YFSETQ. The CDR3 here is CASSRDRSFVGELFF. Here the CDR3 DNA reads TGCGCCAGCAGCAGAGACAGGTCCTTTGTCGGGGAGCTGTTTTTT.

This clonotype was picked up many times. The rearrangement joins TRBV10-3 to TRBJ2-7; maybe TRBD1 (5 bases). The V gene's germline CDR1 is ENHRY and CDR2 SYGVKD. Trimming stripped 6 bases from V and 2 bases from J, with 14 bases between. The CDR3 totals 14 residues. The CDR3: CAIRSGATTYEQYF. The CDR3 DNA reads as TGTGCCATCAGGAGTGGGGCCACCACCTACGAGCAGTACTTC.

This clonotype has more than one count but fewer than ten. V and J are TRBV28 and TRBJ2-2, with 7 bases that match TRBD2. V shed 0 bases, J shed 1 base, and the junction held 11 bases outside the gene matches. The germline V gene encodes CDR1 MDHEN and CDR2 SYDVKM. The CDR3 length is 19 residues. This chain's CDR3 is CASSLWASGKLMNTGELFF. For the CDR3, the DNA is TGTGCCAGCAGTTTATGGGCTAGCGGAAAACTAATGAACACCGGGGAGCTGTTTTTT.